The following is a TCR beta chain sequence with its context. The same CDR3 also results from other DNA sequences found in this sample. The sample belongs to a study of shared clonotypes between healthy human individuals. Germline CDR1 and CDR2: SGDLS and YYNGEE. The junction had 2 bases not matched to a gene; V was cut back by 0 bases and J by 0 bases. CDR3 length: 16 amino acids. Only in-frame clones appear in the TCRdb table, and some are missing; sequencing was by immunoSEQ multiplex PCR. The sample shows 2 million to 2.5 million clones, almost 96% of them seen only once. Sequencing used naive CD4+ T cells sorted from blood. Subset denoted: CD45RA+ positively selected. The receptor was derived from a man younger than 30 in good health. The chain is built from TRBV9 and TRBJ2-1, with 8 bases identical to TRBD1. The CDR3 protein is CASSVATGGSYNEQFF. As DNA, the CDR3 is TGTGCCAGCAGCGTAGCAACAGGGGGCTCCTACAATGAGCAGTTCTTC.